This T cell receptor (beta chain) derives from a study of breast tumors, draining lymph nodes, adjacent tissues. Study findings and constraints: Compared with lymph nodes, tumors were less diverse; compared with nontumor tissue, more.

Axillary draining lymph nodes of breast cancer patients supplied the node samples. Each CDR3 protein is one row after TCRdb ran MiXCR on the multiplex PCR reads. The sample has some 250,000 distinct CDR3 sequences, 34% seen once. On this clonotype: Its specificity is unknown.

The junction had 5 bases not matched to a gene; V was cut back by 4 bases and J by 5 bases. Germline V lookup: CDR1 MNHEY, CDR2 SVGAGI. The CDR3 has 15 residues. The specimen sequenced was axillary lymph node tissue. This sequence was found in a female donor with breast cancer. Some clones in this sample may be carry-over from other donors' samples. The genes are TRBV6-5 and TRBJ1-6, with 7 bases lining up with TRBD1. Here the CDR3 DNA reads TGTGCCAGCAGTTCCCGGACAGGTAATAATTCACCCCTCCACTTT. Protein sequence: CASSSRTGNNSPLHF.